This T cell receptor (beta chain) was sequenced during a study of blood T cell repertoires in COVID-19. Study-wide background: The origin of the acute and convalescent COVID-19 samples was the United States, Italy and Spain. PBMCs, B-cell-depleted T cells, or T cells were the source of the cDNA or gDNA that made up the material.

The CDR3 extends over 16 amino acids. Trimming removed 6 bases at V and 0 bases at J, with 14 bases between. CDR1 and CDR2 (germline): MNHEY, SMNVEV (reference sequence). TCRdb keeps only in-frame clones here, not all; method: immunoSEQ multiplex PCR. Of about 78,000 clones listed, approximately 90% are singletons. This TCR was sampled from a man aged 65 to 85 with active or convalescent COVID-19. The sequenced material came from peripheral blood. The V gene is TRBV27, the J gene TRBJ2-2; D remains unclear. The CDR3 DNA is TGTGCCAGCAGCCCAACCTCCACAGCGAACACCGGGGAGCTGTTTTTT. Its protein is CASSPTSTANTGELFF.